A single sample gave rise to the 25 T cell receptor beta chains below, sequenced in a study of beta chain features in type 1 diabetes. Since all of the isolated RNA was reverse transcribed, expressed TCRB transcripts were what got sequenced. This table comes from immunoSEQ multiplex PCR, and its TCRdb copy is limited to in-frame clones, with some not included. The data contain 850,000 to 900,000 clones, about a sixth of them singletons. Sequenced sample: naive CD4+ T cells from blood. The receptors were gathered from a woman aged 18-30 years in good health.

The chain employs TRBV28 and TRBJ1-1; D unclear. Germline V gene lookup returns CDR1 MDHEN and CDR2 SYDVKM. V was pared by 5 bases and J by 1 base, with 14 bases between. The CDR3 runs 15 residues. The DNA for the CDR3 is TGTGCCAGCAGTCAGAGAGAGCAGCCGAACACTGAAGCTTTCTTT. It specifies CASSQREQPNTEAFF.

The chain combines TRBV27 with TRBJ1-2; 11 nucleotides line up with TRBD1. In germline, CDR1 is MNHEY, CDR2 SMNVEV (reference sequence). The CDR3 runs 15 residues. The ends lost 5 bases at V and 5 bases at J; junction bases unmatched: 7. The CDR3: CASSTPGQGGYGYTF. The CDR3, as DNA: TGTGCCAGCAGTACCCCGGGACAGGGGGGGTATGGCTACACCTTC.

The sample holds a few counts of this clone. The chain is built from TRBV7-8 and TRBJ2-3, with D uncertain. V lost 3 bases, J lost 6 bases, and 7 bases lay in between. There are 12 residues in the CDR3. The germline V gene encodes CDR1 SGHVS and CDR2 FQNEAQ. The DNA for the CDR3 is TGTGCCAGCAGCTTGGGGTGGGATACGCAGTATTTT. It specifies CASSLGWDTQYF.

This clone was picked up a small number of times. The same CDR3 can be traced to other DNA sequences in this sample. The chain carries TRBV28 and TRBJ2-7; tentative D call: TRBD2 (6 bases). The CDR3 is 13 amino acids. CDR1 and CDR2 (germline): MDHEN, SYDVKM. V shed 6 bases and J shed 3 bases, with 12 bases lying between them. CDR3 bases: TGTGCCAGCAGGACGGGACTTATCTACGAGCAGTACTTC. As protein: CASRTGLIYEQYF.

This clone was detected a few times. The chain is built from TRBV11-3 and TRBJ2-5; D call uncertain. CDR1 is SGHNT, CDR2 YENEEA, per germline. Trimming took off 1 base at V and 3 bases at J, with 9 bases between the two ends. The CDR3 contains 14 residues. The CDR3 sequence is CASSLGGSKETQYF. CDR3 nucleotides: TGTGCCAGCAGCTTAGGCGGCAGCAAAGAGACCCAGTACTTC.

The V gene is TRBV29-1, the J gene TRBJ2-3; 7 positions agree with TRBD1. Losses at the gene ends were 7 bases for V and 4 bases for J; bases not matched to a gene: 8. The germline V gene encodes CDR1 SQVTM and CDR2 ANQGSEA. This CDR3 spans 13 amino acids. The chain's CDR3 is CSAGTVSADTQYF. CDR3 in DNA: TGCAGCGCTGGGACAGTATCGGCAGATACGCAGTATTTT.

This clone has just a few counts. The chain joins TRBV7-2 to TRBJ2-7; D is perhaps TRBD2 (5 bases). Germline CDR1 reads SGHTA; CDR2 reads FQGNSA. The V and J ends lost 7 bases and 4 bases respectively, with 20 bases between them. The CDR3 is made up of 15 amino acids. The CDR3 sequence: CASTPSGALYYEQYF. CDR3 in DNA: TGTGCCAGCACTCCGAGCGGAGCTCTTTATTACGAGCAGTACTTC.

This rearrangement joins TRBV6-6 to TRBJ2-1; D may correspond to TRBD1 or TRBD2 (5 bases each). The V gene lost 4 bases and the J gene lost 8 bases, with 21 bases spanning the gap. The CDR3 consists of 16 residues. Looked up from germline, CDR1 is MNHNY and CDR2 is SVGAGI (reference sequence). The CDR3: CASSSTGARSRHEQFF. The CDR3, as DNA: TGTGCCAGCAGTTCTACCGGGGCAAGAAGTAGGCATGAGCAGTTCTTC.

To note about this clone: The sample holds other DNA sequences that translate to the same CDR3. The chain uses TRBV7-2 and TRBJ2-1; D unclear. This CDR3 comprises 15 residues. Deletions cut 1 base from V and 1 base from J, with 8 bases between. Germline CDR1 reads SGHTA; CDR2 reads FQGNSA. The CDR3 region has the DNA TGTGCCAGCAGCTTAGGAAGGCTTTCCTACAATGAGCAGTTCTTC. This codes for CASSLGRLSYNEQFF.

The CDR3 protein is CATQSTGGNQPQHF. CDR3 sequence (DNA): TGTGCCACTCAGTCGACAGGGGGCAATCAGCCCCAGCATTTT. This chain joins TRBV10-3 and TRBJ1-5, with 8 nucleotides matching TRBD1. Germline CDR1 reads ENHRY; CDR2 reads SYGVKD. This CDR3 is 14 amino acids long. V shed 10 bases, J shed 2 bases, and the junction held 7 bases outside the gene matches.

In nucleotides, the CDR3 is TGTGCCAGCAAGGGGGCTTTTTACACTGAAGCTTTCTTT. This translates into CASKGAFYTEAFF. The V gene is TRBV7-9, the J gene TRBJ1-1; 7 bases align to TRBD1. The length of the CDR3 is 13 residues. The germline V gene encodes CDR1 SEHNR and CDR2 FQNEAQ (reference sequence). J lost 3 bases, V lost 7 bases, and 5 bases had no gene match. The complete variable domain, with remaining parts taken from reference TRBV7-9 and TRBJ1-1, reads DTGVSQNPRHKITKRGQNVTFRCDPISEHNRLYWYRQTLGQGPEFLTYFQNEAQLEKSRLLSDRFSAERPKGSFSTLEIQRTEQGDSAMYLCASKGAFYTEAFFGQGTRLTVV.

This clone was observed a few times. This chain joins TRBV5-4 and TRBJ2-7, with a tentative D call TRBD2 (5 bases). The CDR3 length is 16 residues. V lost 3 bases to trimming and J lost 5 bases, with 21 bases between them. Germline V lookup: CDR1 SGHNT, CDR2 YYREEE (reference sequence). The CDR3 DNA reads TGTGCCAGCAGCTCGCTCAAGACTAATCCCGGTAACGAGCAGTACTTC. Translating it yields CASSSLKTNPGNEQYF.

This clone turned up a few times. The rearrangement uses TRBV7-8 and TRBJ2-1; 7 bases line up with TRBD1. This CDR3 comprises 16 residues. Germline loops: CDR1 SGHVS, CDR2 FQNEAQ. Unmatched junction bases numbered 11, after V lost 5 bases and J lost 4 bases. The CDR3 sequence is CASSPRVGTAYNEQFF. The CDR3 DNA follows: TGTGCCAGCAGCCCTAGAGTTGGGACAGCTTACAATGAGCAGTTCTTC.

The table lists this clone with a few counts. This CDR3 is CASNYRGRGTGELFF. The CDR3 region has the DNA TGCGCCAGCAACTACAGGGGGCGAGGGACCGGGGAGCTGTTTTTT. The V call is TRBV4-1, the J call TRBJ2-2; 9 bases align to TRBD1. The CDR3 runs 15 residues. The germline V gene encodes CDR1 MGHRA and CDR2 YSYEKL. The ends lost 7 bases at V and 5 bases at J; junction bases unmatched: 8.

The chain couples TRBV9 to TRBJ1-2; D gene ambiguous. Germline-derived CDR1 and CDR2 are SGDLS and YYNGEE. This CDR3 region has 19 residues. V lost 6 bases and J lost 4, with 31 bases in between. The CDR3: CASTPMRPDLSLFRYGYTF. In DNA form, the CDR3 reads TGTGCCAGCACCCCTATGCGTCCGGACCTTAGCCTGTTTCGCTATGGCTACACCTTC.

This clone appeared a few times. The chain uses TRBV7-2 and TRBJ2-5, with D hard to call. Germline V CDR1 and CDR2: SGHTA, FQGNSA. Trimming took 8 bases from V and 8 from J, leaving 18 bases between them. The CDR3 runs 13 residues. The CDR3 here is CASAPEEPNTQYF. The CDR3 DNA is TGTGCCAGCGCCCCCGAGGAGCCGAACACCCAGTACTTC.

This chain links TRBV5-4 with TRBJ2-2, with unresolved D. The V gene's germline CDR1 is SGHNT and CDR2 YYREEE (reference sequence). Trimming took 0 bases from V and 6 from J, leaving 9 bases between them. The CDR3 runs to 14 residues. The CDR3 DNA reads TGTGCCAGCAGCTTGGACCAGTGGTCCGGGGAGCTGTTTTTT. Translating it yields CASSLDQWSGELFF.

This clone was counted a few times. CDR3 sequence (DNA): TGTGCCAGCAGTTACTCGGGACTAGCACTGTACGAGCAGTACTTC. As protein: CASSYSGLALYEQYF. This chain joins TRBV6-5 and TRBJ2-7, with TRBD2 matching 9 bases. The J segment lost 4 bases and the V segment lost 0 bases, leaving 4 bases of the junction unmatched. The germline V gene encodes CDR1 MNHEY and CDR2 SVGAGI. The CDR3 runs 15 residues.

The chain is built from TRBV28 and TRBJ1-2, with TRBD1 as a possible D gene (5 bases). Trimming removed 3 bases at V and 5 bases at J, with 19 bases between. The CDR3 is made up of 16 amino acids. Germline CDR1 MDHEN, CDR2 SYDVKM. The CDR3 sequence: CASSFTHAGGKYGYTF. In nucleotides, the CDR3 is TGTGCCAGCAGTTTTACCCACGCGGGGGGAAAGTATGGCTACACCTTC.

The rearrangement links TRBV28 to TRBJ2-5; tentative D call: TRBD2 (6 bases). This CDR3 has 13 residues. V was cut by 8 bases and J by 5 bases, with 15 bases left in between. Germline values: CDR1 MDHEN, CDR2 SYDVKM. CDR3: CASRDFFRETQYF. The CDR3 DNA is TGTGCCAGCCGGGACTTCTTCCGGGAGACCCAGTACTTC.

The V and J genes are TRBV11-3 and TRBJ2-2, with unresolved D. With 3 bases removed from V and 1 base from J, the gap between germline ends came to 3 bases. Germline CDR1 is SGHNT and CDR2 is YENEEA. There are 13 residues in the CDR3. The CDR3 loop reads CASSFQNTGELFF. The CDR3 nucleotides are TGTGCCAGCAGCTTCCAGAACACCGGGGAGCTGTTTTTT.

The genes are TRBV11-3 and TRBJ2-3; 8 nucleotides match TRBD2. Trimming took 2 bases from V and 4 from J; bases not matched to a gene: 5. This CDR3 comprises 15 residues. Germline V gene data show CDR1 as SGHNT and CDR2 as YENEEA. The CDR3 loop reads CASSLSLREADTQYF. The CDR3 DNA follows: TGTGCCAGCAGCTTATCCTTGCGGGAGGCAGATACGCAGTATTTT. Supplemented by reference TRBV11-3 and TRBJ2-3, the full variable domain reads EAGVVQSPRYKIIEKKQPVAFWCNPISGHNTLYWYLQNLGQGPELLIRYENEEAVDDSQLPKDRFSAERLKGVDSTLKIQPAELGDSAVYLCASSLSLREADTQYFGPGTRLTVL.

The chain couples TRBV15 to TRBJ2-1; the match to TRBD2 covers 7 bases. J was trimmed by 1 base and V by 3 bases; bases with no gene match: 9. The CDR3 runs 17 residues. In germline, CDR1 is LNHNV, CDR2 YYDKDF (reference sequence). CDR3 sequence: CATSSEPLANSYNEQFF. The DNA for the CDR3 is TGTGCCACCAGCAGCGAGCCACTAGCGAATTCCTACAATGAGCAGTTCTTC.

The chain is built from TRBV7-3 and TRBJ2-1, with 7 bases matching TRBD2. Germline CDR1 reads SGHTA; CDR2 reads FQGTGA. With 2 bases clipped from V and 5 bases from J, the junction kept 6 bases outside the gene matches. CDR3 size: 15 residues. CDR3 residues: CASSLLSSGHNEQFF. CDR3 bases: TGTGCCAGCAGCTTACTGTCTAGCGGTCACAATGAGCAGTTCTTC.

At least ten counts were recorded for this clone. The V call is TRBV10-3, the J call TRBJ2-7, with D unresolved. Trimming cost V 8 bases and J 3 bases, with 14 bases left between them. From germline, CDR1 is ENHRY and CDR2 SYGVKD. This CDR3 has 13 residues. In DNA, the CDR3 is TGTGCCATCCTTAGTGGATCGGGCTACGAGCAGTACTTC. Protein: CAILSGSGYEQYF.